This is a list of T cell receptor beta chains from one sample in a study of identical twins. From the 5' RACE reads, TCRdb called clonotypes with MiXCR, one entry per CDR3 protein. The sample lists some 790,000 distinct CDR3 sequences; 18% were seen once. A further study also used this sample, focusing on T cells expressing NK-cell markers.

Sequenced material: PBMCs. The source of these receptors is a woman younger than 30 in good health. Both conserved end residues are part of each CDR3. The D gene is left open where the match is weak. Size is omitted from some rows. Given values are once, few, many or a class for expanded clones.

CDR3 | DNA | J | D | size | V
CSARDMLEKLFF | TGCAGTGCTAGAGATATGCTTGAAAAACTGTTTTTT | TRBJ1-4 | . | once | TRBV20-1
CASSFGGFGGSNEQYF | TGTGCCAGCAGTTTCGGGGGTTTTGGCGGGAGTAACGAGCAGTACTTC | TRBJ2-7 | TRBD2 | . | TRBV12-3/TRBV12-4
CASSLRSLAGGSEQFF | TGTGCCAGCAGCCTAAGGTCCCTAGCGGGAGGGAGTGAGCAGTTCTTC | TRBJ2-1 | TRBD2 | many | TRBV7-2
CASSLALHSGGYEQYF | TGTGCCAGCAGCTTAGCCCTCCACTCGGGGGGCTACGAGCAGTACTTC | TRBJ2-7 | TRBD2 | . | TRBV7-9
CASSLVPVGDTQYF | TGCGCCAGCAGCTTGGTCCCCGTGGGAGATACGCAGTATTTT | TRBJ2-3 | . | . | TRBV5-1
CASTSSGNEQFF | TGTGCCAGCACCTCTAGCGGGAATGAGCAGTTCTTC | TRBJ2-1 | TRBD2 | . | TRBV12-3/TRBV12-4
CASSYSVWSDNSPLHF | TGTGCCAGCAGTTACTCGGTGTGGAGTGATAATTCACCCCTCCACTTT | TRBJ1-6 | . | few | TRBV6-5
CASSLDRPQAFF | TGTGCCAGCAGCTTAGACCGGCCCCAAGCTTTCTTT | TRBJ1-1 | . | . | TRBV7-9
CASSFDQGRFSGYTF | TGTGCCAGCAGTTTTGATCAGGGGCGCTTCTCTGGCTACACCTTC | TRBJ1-2 | . | many | TRBV12-3/TRBV12-4
CASSLARLESSGEHTDTQYF | TGCGCCAGCAGCTTGGCCCGGTTAGAGTCGAGCGGGGAACACACAGATACGCAGTATTTT | TRBJ2-3 | TRBD2 | few | TRBV5-1
CSALTLAGSYNEQFF | TGCAGTGCCTTAACATTAGCGGGATCCTACAATGAGCAGTTCTTC | TRBJ2-1 | TRBD2 | few | TRBV20-1
CSALTEANQPQHF | TGCAGTGCTTTGACAGAAGCAAATCAGCCCCAGCATTTT | TRBJ1-5 | . | few | TRBV20-1
CATRRDRGYNEQFF | TGTGCCACCAGGCGGGACAGGGGTTACAATGAGCAGTTCTTC | TRBJ2-1 | TRBD1 | few | TRBV15
CASGLVADRDQETQYF | TGTGCTAGTGGTTTGGTAGCGGACAGGGACCAAGAGACCCAGTACTTC | TRBJ2-5 | TRBD1 | . | TRBV12-5
CASSAPHLITGQYF | TGTGCCAGCAGCGCGCCACACCTAATTACCGGGCAGTACTTC | TRBJ2-7 | . | . | TRBV25-1
CASSQGTTSTDTQYF | TGTGCCAGCAGCCAAGGGACCACTAGCACAGATACGCAGTATTTT | TRBJ2-3 | . | . | TRBV7-9
CASSLPGTRHNEQFF | TGTGCCAGCAGTTTACCCGGGACTAGACACAATGAGCAGTTCTTC | TRBJ2-1 | TRBD2 | . | TRBV27
CSTWTVNAYNEQFF | TGCAGCACCTGGACTGTTAATGCCTACAATGAGCAGTTCTTC | TRBJ2-1 | . | . | TRBV29-1
CASSPNPSGHSGNTIYF | TGTGCCAGCTCACCTAACCCTTCGGGACACTCTGGAAACACCATATATTTT | TRBJ1-3 | . | . | TRBV18
CASSPQTGAENTEAFF | TGCGCCAGCAGCCCCCAGACGGGGGCTGAAAACACTGAAGCTTTCTTT | TRBJ1-1 | . | few | TRBV5-1
CASSRVPGQGTDTQYF | TGTGCCAGCAGCCGCGTCCCGGGACAGGGTACAGATACGCAGTATTTT | TRBJ2-3 | TRBD1 | . | TRBV14
CASSPLHARSAEAFF | TGTGCCAGCAGCCCATTACACGCTCGGTCCGCTGAAGCTTTCTTT | TRBJ1-1 | . | many | TRBV12-3/TRBV12-4
CATRGAVTGELFF | TGTGCCACTCGGGGGGCGGTCACCGGGGAGCTGTTTTTT | TRBJ2-2 | . | few | TRBV10-3
CASRSSQGSRQYF | TGTGCCAGCAGGTCGTCACAGGGTTCGCGGCAGTACTTC | TRBJ2-7 | . | . | TRBV6-1
CASSQGEYTEAFF | TGTGCCAGCAGCCAAGGGGAATACACTGAAGCTTTCTTT | TRBJ1-1 | . | few | TRBV3-1
CASRGARSYNEQFF | TGTGCCAGCAGGGGGGCCCGCTCCTACAATGAGCAGTTCTTC | TRBJ2-1 | . | few | TRBV6-1
CASSGGVDRGQFF | TGTGCCAGCAGCGGGGGGGTTGACAGGGGGCAGTTCTTC | TRBJ2-1 | . | few | TRBV7-8
CASSASGGAGKQFF | TGTGCCAGCAGCGCTAGCGGGGGGGCCGGAAAGCAGTTCTTC | TRBJ2-1 | TRBD2 | . | TRBV9
CASSLGPGNYGYTF | TGTGCCAGCAGTTTAGGACCAGGAAACTATGGCTACACCTTC | TRBJ1-2 | . | many | TRBV12-3/TRBV12-4
CSVEGGGWSTEAFF | TGCAGCGTTGAGGGAGGGGGCTGGAGCACTGAAGCTTTCTTT | TRBJ1-1 | TRBD1 | few | TRBV29-1
CASSPTASQETQYF | TGTGCCAGCAGCCCGACAGCTTCCCAAGAGACCCAGTACTTC | TRBJ2-5 | . | few | TRBV12-3/TRBV12-4
CASSPSSLAGGLSDEQYF | TGTGCCAGCAGCCCCAGCTCCCTAGCGGGAGGGTTATCCGACGAGCAGTACTTC | TRBJ2-7 | TRBD2 | few | TRBV7-7
CASSHWTSDFREQFF | TGTGCCAGCAGCCATTGGACTAGTGATTTCCGTGAGCAGTTCTTC | TRBJ2-1 | TRBD2 | . | TRBV14
CSVLQGTRNEQYF | TGCAGCGTTCTACAGGGGACGAGAAACGAGCAGTACTTC | TRBJ2-7 | TRBD1 | few | TRBV29-1
CSARDPRGKETQYF | TGCAGTGCTAGAGATCCCCGCGGGAAAGAGACCCAGTACTTC | TRBJ2-5 | . | . | TRBV20-1
CASSLKGSGRAYEQYF | TGTGCCAGCAGCTTAAAGGGAAGCGGGAGGGCCTACGAGCAGTACTTC | TRBJ2-7 | TRBD2 | . | TRBV7-9
CSARDLRAGLVEQYF | TGCAGTGCTAGAGATTTACGGGCAGGGCTCGTGGAGCAGTACTTC | TRBJ2-7 | . | . | TRBV20-1
CSARDAARGLYNEQFF | TGCAGTGCTAGAGATGCCGCGAGGGGGCTTTACAATGAGCAGTTCTTC | TRBJ2-1 | TRBD1 | few | TRBV20-1
CASSLKGGELFF | TGTGCCAGCAGCTTAAAAGGCGGGGAGCTGTTTTTT | TRBJ2-2 | . | . | TRBV7-9
CATSRDGMTGNTIYF | TGTGCCACCAGCAGAGATGGTATGACAGGAAACACCATATATTTT | TRBJ1-3 | . | few | TRBV15
CASSLMSGGAGNEQFF | TGTGCCAGCAGCTTAATGAGCGGGGGGGCCGGGAATGAGCAGTTCTTC | TRBJ2-1 | TRBD2 | . | TRBV7-3
CASAPGTSASGTGELFF | TGTGCCAGTGCCCCCGGGACTAGTGCGTCCGGCACCGGGGAGCTGTTTTTT | TRBJ2-2 | TRBD2 | . | TRBV19
CSAAGPLSGANVLTF | TGCAGTGCTGCAGGACCTCTCTCTGGGGCCAACGTCCTGACTTTC | TRBJ2-6 | . | . | TRBV20-1
CASSFGPLGTEAFF | TGTGCCAGCAGTTTCGGTCCGCTAGGGACTGAAGCTTTCTTT | TRBJ1-1 | . | . | TRBV27